A single sample is the source of the 26 T cell receptor beta chains below, sequenced in a study of T cells expressing NK-cell markers. TCRdb reworked the 5' RACE reads into one entry per CDR3 protein, no DNA. Found here are approximately 170,000 distinct CDR3 sequences; the top ten clones hold around 20%. Sequencing used blood T cells: a sorted CD56 or NKG2C T cell subset, CD4+ or CD8+ T cells, or bulk PBMC T cells (not recorded which). The origin of the receptors is a man aged 18 to 69 in good health.

The J gene is TRBJ1-6, the V gene TRBV4-1; lacking DNA, the TRBD1 call made by TCRdb goes unchecked. CDR1 is MGHRA and CDR2 is YSYEKL in the germline V gene. The CDR3 loop spans 16 amino acids. Here the CDR3 reads CASSQVDMDSNSPLHF.

This rearrangement joins TRBV20-1 to TRBJ1-2. The length of the CDR3 is 15 residues. The germline V gene encodes CDR1 DFQATT and CDR2 SNEGSKA (reference sequence). The CDR3: CSARGYTTTNYGYTF.

This chain links TRBV28 with TRBJ2-3; TCRdb reports TRBD2, a call that lacks DNA to check it against. Per the germline V gene, CDR1 is MDHEN and CDR2 is SYDVKM. CDR3 length equals 15 residues. Here the CDR3 reads CASSSHRGGTDTQYF.

V gene TRBV6-1 combines with J gene TRBJ1-5; TCRdb proposes TRBD1, but this gene call is untestable without DNA. Per germline, CDR1 MNHNS and CDR2 SASEGT. This CDR3 is built from 15 residues. The CDR3 protein is CDSSPLGPGYQPQHF.

The genes are TRBV27 and TRBJ2-1; TCRdb indicates TRBD2, and absent DNA this call remains unverified. CDR3 length: 15 residues. Per germline, CDR1 MNHEY and CDR2 SMNVEV (reference sequence). CDR3 sequence reads: CASSLTGLLNNEQFF.

The chain is built from TRBV15 and TRBJ2-1; TCRdb names TRBD2, which stays unverified in the absence of DNA. The CDR3 has 14 amino acids. The germline gives CDR1 LNHNV, CDR2 YYDKDF (reference sequence). CDR3 in amino acids: CATSKLAGVNEQFF.

The rearrangement uses TRBV16 and TRBJ2-7; the TRBD1 assignment by TCRdb is unverifiable without DNA. This CDR3 comprises 12 residues. Germline V gives CDR1 KGHSY, CDR2 FQNENV. The CDR3 region is CASSHRTYEQYF.

The rearrangement joins TRBV3-1 to TRBJ2-1; TCRdb selects TRBD1, and the lack of DNA leaves this call unchecked. The CDR3 loop spans 12 amino acids. CDR1 is LGHDT, CDR2 YNNKEL, per germline (reference sequence). The CDR3 region is CASRTAYNEQFF.

The chain recombines TRBV27 with TRBJ2-3; TCRdb picks TRBD2, but there is no DNA to check that call. The CDR3 sequence is 15 residues long. Per germline, CDR1 MNHEY and CDR2 SMNVEV (reference sequence). CDR3 loop: CASSSAGLATDTQYF.

The J gene is TRBJ1-2, the V gene TRBV27; without DNA, the TCRdb call of TRBD1 cannot be checked. Germline V gene sequence: CDR1 MNHEY, CDR2 SMNVEV (reference sequence). This CDR3 is 16 amino acids long. The CDR3: CASSPGTERGVGGYTF.

This chain connects TRBV10-3 to TRBJ2-7. This CDR3 spans 14 amino acids. Per the germline V gene, CDR1 is ENHRY and CDR2 is SYGVKD. The CDR3 is CAISDKGRSHEQYF.

The chain is built from TRBV20-1 and TRBJ2-7. Germline CDR1 is DFQATT and CDR2 is SNEGSKA (reference sequence). The CDR3 is 16 residues long. The CDR3 reads CSARPSTPSQWDEQYF.

The chain carries TRBV27 and TRBJ2-2; absent DNA, TCRdb's TRBD2 call cannot be checked. This CDR3 has 18 amino acids. The germline V gene encodes CDR1 MNHEY and CDR2 SMNVEV (reference sequence). The CDR3 spells CASSSLTSGGPNTGELFF.

The chain couples TRBV7-2 to TRBJ2-5; TCRdb's D call, TRBD2, is unchecked because there is no DNA. CDR3 length equals 16 residues. In germline, CDR1 is SGHTA, CDR2 FQGNSA. CDR3 residues: CASSSLGSGGRETQYF.

The J gene is TRBJ2-7, the V gene TRBV5-1; lacking DNA, the TRBD1 call made by TCRdb goes unchecked. This CDR3 has 16 amino acids. Germline lookup yields CDR1 SGHRS and CDR2 YFSETQ. CDR3 amino acids: CASSLAATGISYEQYF.

The chain employs TRBV12-5 and TRBJ2-2. The germline V gene has CDR1 LGHNT and CDR2 FRNRAP. This CDR3 has 13 amino acids. CDR3 in amino acids: CASGLVLFGELFF.

The chain is built from TRBV4-1 and TRBJ2-3; as DNA is missing, the TRBD1 call by TCRdb cannot be tested. This CDR3 contains 17 residues. Germline CDR1 is MGHRA and CDR2 is YSYEKL. This CDR3 reads CASSPPRDTASTDTQYF.

The chain has TRBV11-2 and TRBJ2-7; the TRBD2 assignment by TCRdb is unverifiable without DNA. The germline V gene has CDR1 SGHAT and CDR2 FQNNGV. This CDR3 has 16 amino acids. The CDR3 loop reads CASSLGVEGPSGEQYF.

J is TRBJ2-1 and V is TRBV5-1; TCRdb reports TRBD2, a call that lacks DNA to check it against. CDR3 size: 16 residues. The germline CDR1 and CDR2 sequences are SGHRS and YFSETQ. The CDR3 sequence is CASSWGLAGGYNEQFF. Looking up the rest from reference TRBV5-1 and TRBJ2-1 gives the full variable domain: KAGVTQTPRYLIKTRGQQVTLSCSPISGHRSVSWYQQTPGQGLQFLFEYFSETQRNKGNFPGRFSGRQFSNSRSEMNVSTLELGDSALYLCASSWGLAGGYNEQFFGPGTRLTVL.

The chain uses TRBV7-9 and TRBJ1-2. CDR1 is SEHNR, CDR2 FQNEAQ, per germline (reference sequence). There are 12 residues in the CDR3. CDR3 residues: CASSLQGGGYTF.

J is TRBJ1-5 and V is TRBV19; checking the TCRdb D call of TRBD1 is not possible without DNA. Germline lookup yields CDR1 LNHDA and CDR2 SQIVND (reference sequence). The CDR3 runs to 16 residues. The CDR3: CASNLTGQGRNQPQHF.

This chain joins TRBV6-2 or TRBV6-3 and TRBJ2-1; TCRdb designates TRBD1, a call that cannot be tested without DNA. This CDR3 is built from 15 residues. Germline CDR1 is MNHEY and CDR2 is SVGEGT. The CDR3 is CAVHPGTGGYNEQFF.

The chain uses TRBV12-3 or TRBV12-4 and TRBJ2-1; with no DNA, the TCRdb D assignment of TRBD2 cannot be verified. The CDR3 is 15 residues long. CDR3 amino acids: CASSLWDQKDNEQFF.

This chain connects TRBV5-6 to TRBJ2-1; TCRdb picks TRBD1, but there is no DNA to check that call. Germline CDR1 reads SGHDT; CDR2 reads YYEEEE. The CDR3 is made up of 17 amino acids. The CDR3 reads CASSTLRFDRLYNEQFF. The complete variable domain, with remaining parts taken from reference TRBV5-6 and TRBJ2-1, reads DAGVTQSPTHLIKTRGQQVTLRCSPKSGHDTVSWYQQALGQGPQFIFQYYEEEERQRGNFPDRFSGHQFPNYSSELNVNALLLGDSALYLCASSTLRFDRLYNEQFFGPGTRLTVL.

The V and J genes are TRBV5-4 and TRBJ2-5. Germline-derived CDR1 and CDR2 are SGHNT and YYREEE (reference sequence). The CDR3 extends over 14 amino acids. CDR3 protein: CASSSRDGSETQYF.

The CDR3 is CSAPRGLQETQYF. The genes are TRBV20-1 and TRBJ2-5; TCRdb designates TRBD2, a call that cannot be tested without DNA. The CDR3 spans 13 residues. The germline V gene encodes CDR1 DFQATT and CDR2 SNEGSKA (reference sequence).